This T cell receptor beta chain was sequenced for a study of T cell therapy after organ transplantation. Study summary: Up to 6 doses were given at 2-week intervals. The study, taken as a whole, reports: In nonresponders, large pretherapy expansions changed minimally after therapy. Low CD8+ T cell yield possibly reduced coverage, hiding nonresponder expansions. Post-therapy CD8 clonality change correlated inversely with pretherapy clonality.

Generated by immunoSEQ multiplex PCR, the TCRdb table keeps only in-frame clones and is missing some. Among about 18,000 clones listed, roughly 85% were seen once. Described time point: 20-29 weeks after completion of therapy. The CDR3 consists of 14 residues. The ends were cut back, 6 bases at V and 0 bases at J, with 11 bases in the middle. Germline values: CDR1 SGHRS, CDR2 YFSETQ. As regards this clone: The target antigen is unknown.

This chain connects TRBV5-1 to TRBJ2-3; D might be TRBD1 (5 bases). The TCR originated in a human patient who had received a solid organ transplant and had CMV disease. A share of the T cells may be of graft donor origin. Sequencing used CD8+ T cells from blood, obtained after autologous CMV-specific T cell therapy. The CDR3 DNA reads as TGCGCCAGCAAAGGGGTTACTAGCACAGATACGCAGTATTTT. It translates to CASKGVTSTDTQYF.